Each of the 5 T cell receptor beta chains below was sequenced from the same sample in a study of blood T cell repertoires in COVID-19. Some clones are missing from TCRdb's copy, which holds only in-frame ones; the method was immunoSEQ multiplex PCR. The table lists under 200,000 clones, about nine tenths of them singletons, with over 3.5% in the top ten. Sequencing used peripheral blood. Every receptor here comes from a woman aged 55 to 70 who had recovered from COVID-19.

On this clone itself: At one end the junction does not follow the germline gene, possibly because of a read error. This rearrangement joins TRBV7-9 to TRBJ2-7; 9 nucleotides align to TRBD1. CDR1 is SEHNR and CDR2 is FQNEAQ in the germline V gene (reference sequence). The CDR3 runs to 13 residues. CDR3 DNA sequence: TGTGCCAGCAGCTCCGCCGGGACAGGGTCCCACCTTTTC. It is translated as CASSSAGTGSHLF.

The CDR3 protein is CASSLSSWDRGIGNYGYTF. The CDR3 coding sequence is TGTGCCAGCAGCCTCTCCTCATGGGACAGGGGAATTGGGAACTATGGCTACACCTTC. The chain links TRBV7-9 to TRBJ1-2; 10 bases are shared with TRBD1. Germline values: CDR1 SEHNR, CDR2 FQNEAQ (reference sequence). The CDR3 is 19 amino acids. Trimming cost V 5 bases and J 2 bases; bases outside gene matches: 17.

The CDR3 loop is CASSMQGRNTEAFF. Written as DNA, the CDR3 is TGTGCCAGTAGTATGCAGGGTAGGAACACTGAAGCTTTCTTT. The chain carries TRBV19 and TRBJ1-1, with D perhaps TRBD1 (5 bases). V was trimmed by 3 bases and J by 1 base, leaving 9 bases between them. The CDR3 contains 14 residues. Germline V gene data show CDR1 as LNHDA and CDR2 as SQIVND (reference sequence).

The rearrangement links TRBV29-1 to TRBJ2-3; TRBD2 agrees at 8 bases. There are 15 residues in the CDR3. The J segment lost 0 bases and the V segment lost 4 bases, leaving 6 bases of the junction unmatched. Germline loops: CDR1 SQVTM, CDR2 ANQGSEA. This chain's CDR3 is CSVARLASSTDTQYF. CDR3 coding DNA: TGCAGCGTTGCACGACTAGCGTCTAGCACAGATACGCAGTATTTT.

The chain combines TRBV5-1 with TRBJ2-6; D perhaps matches TRBD1 (6 bases). V was trimmed by 4 bases and J by 0 bases, leaving 20 bases between them. Germline CDR1 SGHRS, CDR2 YFSETQ. The CDR3 spans 19 residues. The DNA of the CDR3 is TGCGCCAGCAGCCTCACCCAGACAGGCGCTACCTCTGGGGCCAACGTCCTGACTTTC. Its protein is CASSLTQTGATSGANVLTF.